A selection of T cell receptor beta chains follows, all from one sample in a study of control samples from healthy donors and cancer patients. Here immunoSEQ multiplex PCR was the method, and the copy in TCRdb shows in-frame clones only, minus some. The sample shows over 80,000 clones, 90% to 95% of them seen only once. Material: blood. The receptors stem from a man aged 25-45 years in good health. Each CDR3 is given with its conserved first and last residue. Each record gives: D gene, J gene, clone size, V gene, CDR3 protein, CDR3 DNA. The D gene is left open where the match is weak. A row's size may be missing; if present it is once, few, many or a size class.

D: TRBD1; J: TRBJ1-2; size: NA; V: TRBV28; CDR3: CASYDRGTYGYTF; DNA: TGTGCCAGTTACGACAGGGGAACCTATGGCTACACCTTC
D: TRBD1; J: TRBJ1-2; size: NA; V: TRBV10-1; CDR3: CASSACGQGGTYGYTF; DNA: TGCGCCAGCAGTGCATGCGGACAGGGGGGGACGTATGGCTACACCTTC
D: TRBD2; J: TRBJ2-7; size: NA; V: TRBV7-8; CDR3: CASSLSGTRAGEQYF; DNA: TGTGCCAGCAGCTTATCGGGGACTAGGGCTGGGGAGCAGTACTTC
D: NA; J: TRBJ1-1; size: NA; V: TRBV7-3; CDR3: CASSSRALNTEAFF; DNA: TGTGCCAGCAGCTCCAGGGCCCTGAACACTGAAGCTTTCTTT
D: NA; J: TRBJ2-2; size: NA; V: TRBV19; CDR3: CASSKGGELFF; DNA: TGTGCCAGTAGTAAGGGAGGGGAGCTGTTTTTT
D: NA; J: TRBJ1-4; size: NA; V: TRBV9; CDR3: CASSGGGTNEKLFF; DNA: TGTGCCAGCAGCGGAGGGGGGACCAATGAAAAACTGTTTTTT
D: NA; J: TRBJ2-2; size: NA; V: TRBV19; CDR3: CASTPGYGELFF; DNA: TGTGCCAGTACCCCGGGTTACGGGGAGCTGTTTTTT
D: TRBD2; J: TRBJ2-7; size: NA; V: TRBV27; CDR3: CASSSSGLGEWEQYF; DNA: TGTGCCAGCAGCTCTTCGGGACTAGGGGAGTGGGAGCAGTACTTC
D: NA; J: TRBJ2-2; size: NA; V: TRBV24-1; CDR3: CATSASGQGFGGELFF; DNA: TGTGCCACCAGTGCGTCCGGGCAGGGGTTTGGCGGGGAGCTGTTTTTT
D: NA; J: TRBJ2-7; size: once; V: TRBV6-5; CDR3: CASSYSFLSYEQYF; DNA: TGTGCCAGCAGTTACAGTTTCCTCTCCTACGAGCAGTACTTC
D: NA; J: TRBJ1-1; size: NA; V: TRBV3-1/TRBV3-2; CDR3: CASSAQVQGGTEAFF; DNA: TGTGCCAGCAGCGCCCAGGTCCAGGGAGGGACTGAAGCTTTCTTT
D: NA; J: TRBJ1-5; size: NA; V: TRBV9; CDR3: CASSVGPGEQPQHF; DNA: TGTGCCAGCAGCGTCGGCCCGGGGGAACAGCCCCAGCATTTT
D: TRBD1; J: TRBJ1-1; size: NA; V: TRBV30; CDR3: CAWSLQGARGEAFF; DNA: TGTGCCTGGAGTCTACAGGGGGCAAGGGGGGAAGCTTTCTTT
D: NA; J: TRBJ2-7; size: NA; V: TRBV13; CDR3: CASSYQSSYEQYF; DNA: TGTGCCAGCAGCTATCAAAGCTCCTACGAGCAGTACTTC
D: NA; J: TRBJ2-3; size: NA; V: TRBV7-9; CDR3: CASSLDTTGTDTQYF; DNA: TGTGCCAGCAGCCTTGACACTACTGGCACAGATACGCAGTATTTT
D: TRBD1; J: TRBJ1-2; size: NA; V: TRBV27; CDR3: CASSPRRTGGSYGYTF; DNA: TGTGCCAGCAGTCCCCGACGGACAGGGGGCAGCTATGGCTACACCTTC
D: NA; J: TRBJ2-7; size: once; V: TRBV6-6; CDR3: CATAPTGRYEQYF; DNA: TGTGCCACTGCGCCGACCGGGCGCTACGAGCAGTACTTC
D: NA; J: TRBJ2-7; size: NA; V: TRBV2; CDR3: CASRRDLITTYEQYF; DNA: TGTGCCAGCAGACGGGACTTGATCACAACCTACGAGCAGTACTTC
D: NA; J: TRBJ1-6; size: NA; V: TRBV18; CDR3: CASSTGPVSPLHF; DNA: TGTGCCAGCTCAACAGGGCCGGTCTCACCCCTCCACTTT
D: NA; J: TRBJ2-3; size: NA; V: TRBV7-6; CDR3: CASSPWGYVTRTDTQYF; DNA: TGTGCCAGCAGCCCCTGGGGGTATGTAACCCGCACAGATACGCAGTATTTT
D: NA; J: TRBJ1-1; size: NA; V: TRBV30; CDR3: CAWSAGEVWGEAFF; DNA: TGTGCCTGGAGCGCAGGGGAGGTTTGGGGTGAAGCTTTCTTT
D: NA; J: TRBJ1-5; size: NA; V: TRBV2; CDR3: CASSEALTDSNQPQHF; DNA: TGTGCCAGCAGTGAAGCTCTCACAGATAGCAATCAGCCCCAGCATTTT
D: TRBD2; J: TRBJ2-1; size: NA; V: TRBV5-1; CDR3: CASSTSGSYNEQFF; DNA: TGCGCCAGCAGCACTAGCGGCTCCTACAATGAGCAGTTCTTC
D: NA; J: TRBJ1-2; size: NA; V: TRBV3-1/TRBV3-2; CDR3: CASSQEGPSPYGYTF; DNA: TGTGCCAGCAGCCAAGAGGGACCCTCACCGTATGGCTACACCTTC
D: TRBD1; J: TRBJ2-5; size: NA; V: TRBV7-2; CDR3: CASSSSGVDRRWKTQYF; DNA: TGTGCCAGCAGCTCCTCAGGGGTGGACAGGAGGTGGAAGACCCAGTACTTC
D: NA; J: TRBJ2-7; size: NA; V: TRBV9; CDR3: CASGGTNYEQYF; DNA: TGTGCCAGCGGGGGTACTAACTACGAGCAGTACTTC
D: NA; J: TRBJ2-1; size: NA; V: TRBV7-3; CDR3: CASSLGEGAYNEQFF; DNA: TGTGCCAGCAGCTTAGGTGAAGGGGCTTACAATGAGCAGTTCTTC
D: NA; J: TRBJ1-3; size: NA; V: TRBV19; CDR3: CASGRDGASGNTIYF; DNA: TGTGCCAGTGGCCGGGACGGTGCCTCTGGAAACACCATATATTTT
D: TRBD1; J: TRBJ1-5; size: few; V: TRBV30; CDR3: CAWRDRVMGNQPQHF; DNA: TGTGCCTGGAGGGACAGGGTCATGGGCAATCAGCCCCAGCATTTT
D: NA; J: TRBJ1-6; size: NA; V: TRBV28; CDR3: CATATLGSYNSPLHF; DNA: TGTGCCACCGCAACTCTGGGCTCCTATAATTCACCCCTCCACTTT
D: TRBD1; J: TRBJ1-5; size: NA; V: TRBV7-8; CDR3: CASSGTGSPNQPQHF; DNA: TGTGCCAGCAGCGGGACAGGGAGTCCCAATCAGCCCCAGCATTTT
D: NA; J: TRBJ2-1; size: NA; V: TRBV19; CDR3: CASSMVPRQGVREQFF; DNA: TGTGCCAGTAGTATGGTCCCCCGGCAGGGCGTGAGAGAGCAGTTCTTC
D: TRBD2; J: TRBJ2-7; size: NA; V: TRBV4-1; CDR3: CASSQWERGGLDEQYF; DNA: TGCGCCAGCAGCCAATGGGAGCGGGGGGGCCTCGACGAGCAGTACTTC
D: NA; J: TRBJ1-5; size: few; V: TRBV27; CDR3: CASSLAGLNQPQHF; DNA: TGTGCCAGCAGTTTAGCCGGACTCAATCAGCCCCAGCATTTT
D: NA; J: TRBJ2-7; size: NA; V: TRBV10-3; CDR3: CAISEFQTGEGEQYF; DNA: TGTGCCATCAGTGAGTTCCAGACAGGCGAGGGCGAGCAGTACTTC
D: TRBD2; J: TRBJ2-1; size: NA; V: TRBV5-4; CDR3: CASSFRREAYNEQFF; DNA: TGTGCCAGCAGCTTCCGGCGGGAGGCTTACAATGAGCAGTTCTTC
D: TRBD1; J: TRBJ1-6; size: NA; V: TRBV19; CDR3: CASSIRGQGFDSPLHF; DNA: TGTGCCAGTAGTATAAGGGGACAGGGGTTCGATTCACCCCTCCACTTT
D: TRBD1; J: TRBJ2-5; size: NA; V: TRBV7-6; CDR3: CAGSRTGQETQYF; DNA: TGTGCCGGCAGCCGGACAGGGCAAGAGACCCAGTACTTC
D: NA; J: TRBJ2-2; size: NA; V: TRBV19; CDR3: CASSLPLGRDTGELFF; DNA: TGTGCCAGTAGCCTACCTCTCGGCAGGGACACCGGGGAGCTGTTTTTT
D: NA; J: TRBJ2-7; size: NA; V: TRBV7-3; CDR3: CASSPHPTGIYEQYF; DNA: TGTGCCAGCAGCCCTCACCCGACAGGCATCTACGAGCAGTACTTC
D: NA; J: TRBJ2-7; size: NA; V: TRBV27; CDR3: CASSLRRDYEQYF; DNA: TGTGCCAGCAGTTTGCGAAGGGATTACGAGCAGTACTTC
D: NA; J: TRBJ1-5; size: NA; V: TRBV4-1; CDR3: CASSQSGRYSNQPQHF; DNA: TGCGCCAGCAGCCAATCCGGGAGGTATAGCAATCAGCCCCAGCATTTT
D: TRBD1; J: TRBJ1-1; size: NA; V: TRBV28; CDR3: CASSLGTGGVRAFF; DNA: TGTGCCAGCAGTCTCGGGACAGGGGGCGTGAGAGCTTTCTTT
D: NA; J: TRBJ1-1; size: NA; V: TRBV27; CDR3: CASSPMDANTEAFF; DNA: TGTGCCAGCAGTCCTATGGATGCGAACACTGAAGCTTTCTTT
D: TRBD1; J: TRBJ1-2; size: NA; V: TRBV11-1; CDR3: CASSGQVGYGYTF; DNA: TGTGCCAGCAGCGGACAGGTGGGCTATGGCTACACCTTC